This TCR beta chain was found in a study of blood T cell repertoires in COVID-19. Overall study context: The United States, Italy and Spain were the sources of the acute and convalescent COVID-19 samples. PBMCs, B-cell-depleted T cells, or T cells were the source of the cDNA or gDNA that made up the material.

Repertoires were generated with immunoSEQ multiplex PCR, while TCRdb's copy carries only in-frame clones and drops some. The sample shows 240,000 or so clones, about four fifths of them seen only once. V lost 3 bases and J 2 bases, leaving 14 bases between the germline ends. The germline V gene encodes CDR1 KGHSH and CDR2 LQKENI. This CDR3 is 15 amino acids long. Sequencing used peripheral blood. The receptor's source is a man aged 25-45 years who had recovered from COVID-19. V gene TRBV18 combines with J gene TRBJ2-7; D possibly corresponds to TRBD1 (5 bases). DNA of the CDR3: TGTGCCAGCTCACCCGTGGGGCAGAGTACCTACGAGCAGTACTTC. This codes for CASSPVGQSTYEQYF.